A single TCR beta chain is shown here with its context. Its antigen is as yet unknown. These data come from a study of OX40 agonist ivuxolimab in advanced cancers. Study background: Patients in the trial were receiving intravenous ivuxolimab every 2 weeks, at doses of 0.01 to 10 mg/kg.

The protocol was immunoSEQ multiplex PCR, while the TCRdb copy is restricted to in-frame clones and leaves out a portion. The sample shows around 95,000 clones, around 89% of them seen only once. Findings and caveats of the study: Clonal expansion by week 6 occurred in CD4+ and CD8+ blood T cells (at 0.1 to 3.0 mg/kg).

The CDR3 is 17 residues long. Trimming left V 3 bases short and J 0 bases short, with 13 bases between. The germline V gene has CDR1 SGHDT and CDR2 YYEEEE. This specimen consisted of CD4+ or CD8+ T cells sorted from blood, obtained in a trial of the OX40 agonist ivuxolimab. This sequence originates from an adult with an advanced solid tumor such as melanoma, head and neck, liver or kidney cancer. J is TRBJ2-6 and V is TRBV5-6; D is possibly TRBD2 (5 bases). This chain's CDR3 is CASSSGLQNSGANVLTF. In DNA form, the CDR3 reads TGTGCCAGCAGCTCGGGGTTGCAGAACTCTGGGGCCAACGTCCTGACTTTC.